This TCR beta chain was found in a study of blood T cells in healthy people across ages. With a J-beta primer mix and a sample-barcoded 5' primer, a second PCR ran about 7 to 11 cycles. TCRdb re-called the 5' RACE reads through MiXCR, storing one row per CDR3 protein. The data contain around 1,700,000 distinct CDR3 sequences, under 30% of them singletons. This clonotype was found a few times. Germline V CDR1 and CDR2: SGHTA, FQGNSA. This CDR3 region has 14 residues. This TCR was sampled from a woman in her 30s in good health. This sequence joins TRBV7-2 and TRBJ2-7, with 8 nucleotides matching TRBD1. The DNA end is a closer match to TRBJ2-5, so the J assignment may be wrong. Sequenced sample: blood. The CDR3 protein is CASSSRDRRGTQYF. The DNA of the CDR3 is TGTGCCAGCAGCTCAAGGGACAGGCGAGGGACCCAGTACTTC.